The next 26 T cell receptor beta chains were all read from a single sample in a study of T-cell memory formation after mild COVID-19. TCRdb reprocessed the 5' RACE reads with MiXCR, giving one entry per CDR3 protein. This table has around 200,000 distinct CDR3 sequences, over 20% appearing once. Material: PBMCs or a T cell subset sorted from them (not recorded which). Receptors were obtained from an adult woman who had mild COVID-19 (a few samples of this study predate the infection). Cell type and time point are not known.

This clonotype was detected a few times. The chain combines TRBV6-5 with TRBJ2-7; D gene ambiguous. V was pared by 0 bases and J by 6 bases, with 18 bases between. Looked up from germline, CDR1 is MNHEY and CDR2 is SVGAGI. CDR3 length: 16 amino acids. CDR3 in amino acids: CASSYSTTPSVSEQYF. DNA for the CDR3: TGTGCCAGCAGTTACTCTACGACACCTTCGGTATCCGAGCAGTACTTC.

Comments on this clonotype: One end of the junction fails to match germline, which may point to a read error. The V and J genes are TRBV11-2 and TRBJ1-1, with D possibly TRBD1 on 5 matching bases. CDR3 length: 13 residues. Germline V gives CDR1 SGHAT, CDR2 FQNNGV. CDR3: CASRLVAGTEAFF. Written as DNA, the CDR3 is TGTGCCAGCAGATTAGTAGCAGGGACTGAAGCTTTCTTT.

The chain links TRBV11-2 to TRBJ1-1; D perhaps matches TRBD1 (5 bases). The CDR3 spans 12 residues. The V gene's germline CDR1 is SGHAT and CDR2 FQNNGV. The ends were cut back, 5 bases at V and 8 bases at J, with 12 bases in the middle. CDR3 region: CASSTRGSEAFF. In DNA, the CDR3 is TGTGCCAGCAGCACCCGGGGGTCCGAAGCTTTCTTT. Together with reference TRBV11-2 and TRBJ1-1, the CDR3 gives the full variable domain: EAGVAQSPRYKIIEKRQSVAFWCNPISGHATLYWYQQILGQGPKLLIQFQNNGVVDDSQLPKDRFSAERLKGVDSTLKIQPAKLEDSAVYLCASSTRGSEAFFGQGTRLTVV.

This clonotype was detected only a few times. The chain recombines TRBV12-3 or TRBV12-4 with TRBJ2-4; possibly TRBD1 for D (6 bases). CDR3 length equals 15 residues. Trimming stripped 6 bases from V and 2 bases from J, with 14 bases between. The CDR3: CASSLTGFTKNIQYF. In DNA form, the CDR3 reads TGTGCCAGCAGCCTAACAGGGTTCACCAAAAACATTCAGTACTTC.

This clonotype appeared a few times. The chain recombines TRBV7-9 with TRBJ2-1; D tentatively reads TRBD1 or TRBD2 (6 bases each). Trimming took off 5 bases at V and 0 bases at J, with 17 bases between the two ends. The germline gives CDR1 SEHNR, CDR2 FQNEAQ (reference sequence). The CDR3 runs to 17 residues. The CDR3 sequence: CASSPLGGGSSYNEQFF. The CDR3 DNA reads TGTGCCAGCAGCCCCCTCGGAGGGGGAAGCTCCTACAATGAGCAGTTCTTC.

The chain joins TRBV7-3 to TRBJ2-3; D could derive from TRBD1 or TRBD2 (5 bases each). The germline CDR1 and CDR2 sequences are SGHTA and FQGTGA. The CDR3 contains 14 residues. The V gene lost 5 bases and the J gene lost 3 bases, with 12 bases spanning the gap. The CDR3 here is CASSPAGATDTQYF. CDR3 DNA sequence: TGTGCCAGCAGCCCCGCCGGGGCTACAGATACGCAGTATTTT.

V is TRBV7-2 and J is TRBJ2-3, with D unresolved. The V and J ends lost 5 bases and 0 bases respectively, with 15 bases between them. The CDR3 is 16 amino acids. The V gene's germline CDR1 is SGHTA and CDR2 FQGNSA. The CDR3 loop reads CASSLPTSLSTDTQYF. The DNA for the CDR3 is TGTGCCAGCAGCCTACCAACATCTCTTAGCACAGATACGCAGTATTTT.

This clonotype came up many times. J is TRBJ2-1 and V is TRBV27; 14 nucleotides line up with TRBD2. CDR1 MNHEY and CDR2 SMNVEV come from the germline V gene (reference sequence). Germline trimming cut 5 bases from V and 7 bases from J; bases unmatched to any gene: 10. CDR3 length equals 17 residues. The CDR3 reads CASSLGLAGGPLNEQFF. CDR3 bases: TGTGCCAGCAGTCTCGGACTAGCGGGAGGACCTTTGAATGAGCAGTTCTTC.

The sample holds a few counts of this clonotype. Here the CDR3 DNA reads TGTGCCAGCAGCTTAGCGCAAATCACCCCCTGGGACACTGAAGCTTTCTTT. This codes for CASSLAQITPWDTEAFF. J is TRBJ1-1 and V is TRBV7-9; D remains unclear. V lost 0 bases, J lost 3 bases, and 17 bases lay in between. Per germline, CDR1 SEHNR and CDR2 FQNEAQ (reference sequence). The CDR3 covers 17 residues.

This rearrangement joins TRBV27 to TRBJ1-2, with 11 bases that match TRBD1. The J segment lost 5 bases and the V segment lost 5 bases, leaving 10 bases of the junction unmatched. This CDR3 contains 16 residues. Germline values: CDR1 MNHEY, CDR2 SMNVEV (reference sequence). As DNA, the CDR3 is TGTGCCAGCAGTGACGGACAGGGGGCGGGTGCTTATGGCTACACCTTC. Translating gives CASSDGQGAGAYGYTF.

This clonotype was seen a few times. The chain's CDR3 is CAIRTGTSGKETQYF. DNA for the CDR3: TGTGCCATCAGGACCGGGACTAGCGGGAAAGAGACCCAGTACTTC. This sequence joins TRBV10-3 and TRBJ2-5, with TRBD2 matching 13 bases. The CDR3 loop spans 15 amino acids. Germline CDR1 reads ENHRY; CDR2 reads SYGVKD. V lost 6 bases, J lost 3 bases, and 4 bases stayed unmatched.

This clonotype was found a few times. This rearrangement joins TRBV10-2 to TRBJ1-1; D is uncertain. Trimming removed 2 bases at V and 7 bases at J, with 11 bases between. The CDR3 has 13 amino acids. The germline V gene encodes CDR1 WSHSY and CDR2 SAAADI. CDR3 sequence (DNA): TGCGCCAGCAGTGAGGACCTGGACCTTGAAGCTTTCTTT. This translates into CASSEDLDLEAFF.

This clonotype appeared a few times. The CDR3 loop is CASSQVVQGTGSYEQYF. CDR3 coding DNA: TGCGCCAGCAGCCAAGTGGTTCAGGGGACAGGGTCTTACGAGCAGTACTTC. The chain uses TRBV4-1 and TRBJ2-7; TRBD1 aligns across 9 bases. CDR3 size: 17 residues. J lost 4 bases, V lost 1 base, and 11 bases had no gene match. CDR1 MGHRA and CDR2 YSYEKL come from the germline V gene.

The chain is built from TRBV29-1 and TRBJ1-1; D is ambiguous. The CDR3 is 11 amino acids. V lost 6 bases and J 4 bases, leaving 9 bases between the germline ends. The V gene's germline CDR1 is SQVTM and CDR2 ANQGSEA. The CDR3 DNA follows: TGCAGCGTACCCGACACCACTGAAGCTTTCTTT. Protein sequence: CSVPDTTEAFF.

The gene calls are TRBV10-3 and TRBJ1-2, with D tentatively TRBD1 (5 bases). Germline V gene lookup returns CDR1 ENHRY and CDR2 SYGVKD. The CDR3 is made up of 18 amino acids. Trimming shortened V by 0 bases and J by 0 bases, and 17 bases separated the two germline ends. Here the CDR3 reads CAISESWQGLSSNYGYTF. The CDR3 coding sequence is TGTGCCATCAGTGAGTCGTGGCAGGGATTGTCCTCTAACTATGGCTACACCTTC.

This clonotype was found a few times. This chain links TRBV12-3 or TRBV12-4 with TRBJ2-2, with a possible D match to TRBD1 (6 bases). V dropped 6 bases and J dropped 1 base, with 12 bases sitting between them. This CDR3 is built from 15 residues. The CDR3 loop is CASSWGHLNTGELFF. In DNA form, the CDR3 reads TGTGCCAGCAGCTGGGGACATCTGAACACCGGGGAGCTGTTTTTT.

This clonotype was detected a few times. This chain connects TRBV6-2 or TRBV6-3 to TRBJ1-1; D is unclear. The ends were cut back, 0 bases at V and 7 bases at J, with 3 bases in the middle. CDR1 and CDR2 (germline): MNHEY, SVGEGT. The CDR3 extends over 11 amino acids. The chain's CDR3 is CASSYSYEAFF. In DNA, the CDR3 is TGTGCCAGCAGTTACTCTTATGAAGCTTTCTTT.

The chain employs TRBV5-1 and TRBJ2-2, with 7 bases aligning to TRBD1. CDR1 is SGHRS and CDR2 is YFSETQ in the germline V gene. The CDR3 is 14 residues long. V dropped 0 bases and J dropped 10; count of bases not matched to a gene: 6. CDR3 in DNA: TGCGCCAGCAGCTTGGATCCGACAGGGAAGGAGCTGTTTTTT. Translation gives CASSLDPTGKELFF.

J is TRBJ2-3 and V is TRBV4-1; D is uncertain. Germline V lookup: CDR1 MGHRA, CDR2 YSYEKL. The CDR3 consists of 16 residues. Trimming pared 5 bases from V and 2 bases from J, leaving 17 bases between. CDR3 sequence (DNA): TGCGCCAGCAGCTTCGCATTCGAGTCGTTCACAGATACGCAGTATTTT. Protein sequence: CASSFAFESFTDTQYF.

J is TRBJ2-7 and V is TRBV2; 7 positions agree with TRBD1. Germline assignment: CDR1 SNHLY and CDR2 FYNNEI. CDR3 length equals 14 residues. The ends lost 5 bases at V and 0 bases at J; junction bases unmatched: 4. In DNA form, the CDR3 reads TGTGCCAGCAGTCGACAGGGCCGCTCCTACGAGCAGTACTTC. This translates into CASSRQGRSYEQYF.

The CDR3 nucleotides read TGTGCCAGCAGCCCTAGTGGGCCAGGGGATGAGCAGTTCTTC. Protein product: CASSPSGPGDEQFF. This chain uses TRBV6-5 with TRBJ2-1; D possibly corresponds to TRBD1 (6 bases). Trimming took off 6 bases at V and 8 bases at J, with 17 bases between the two ends. The germline CDR1 and CDR2 sequences are MNHEY and SVGAGI. CDR3 length equals 14 residues.

This clonotype was seen a handful of times. The chain couples TRBV19 to TRBJ1-1; D possibly corresponds to TRBD1 (5 bases). The ends were cut back, 7 bases at V and 0 bases at J, with 9 bases in the middle. The CDR3 length is 13 residues. The germline V gene encodes CDR1 LNHDA and CDR2 SQIVND (reference sequence). CDR3 protein: CASMRGVNTEAFF. The DNA for the CDR3 is TGTGCCAGTATGAGAGGGGTGAACACTGAAGCTTTCTTT.

This CDR3 is CASSPYYEQYF. In nucleotides, the CDR3 is TGTGCCAGCAGTCCGTACTACGAGCAGTACTTC. The genes are TRBV2 and TRBJ2-7; D not resolved. CDR3 length: 11 amino acids. The V gene's germline CDR1 is SNHLY and CDR2 FYNNEI. Trimming left V 5 bases short and J 3 bases short, with 5 bases between.

In this sample, this clonotype turned up many times. The genes are TRBV4-3 and TRBJ1-6; D is ambiguous. V shed 1 base and J shed 11 bases, with 9 bases lying between them. Germline V gene data show CDR1 as LGHNA and CDR2 as YSLEER. The CDR3 sequence is 13 residues long. The chain's CDR3 is CASSQVRLPPLHF. DNA of the CDR3: TGCGCCAGCAGCCAAGTCAGGCTCCCACCCCTCCACTTT.

This clonotype was counted between two and nine times. This chain joins TRBV29-1 and TRBJ2-3; TRBD2 aligns across 8 bases. CDR3 size: 16 residues. The germline V gene encodes CDR1 SQVTM and CDR2 ANQGSEA. J was trimmed by 0 bases and V by 4 bases; bases with no gene match: 9. The CDR3 loop reads CSVGPRTGGSTDTQYF. CDR3 sequence (DNA): TGCAGCGTTGGCCCTCGGACGGGAGGGAGCACAGATACGCAGTATTTT.

This clonotype showed up many times. The CDR3 nucleotides read TGTGCCAGCAGCGTAGACGAAACTAATGAAAAACTGTTTTTT. Translating it yields CASSVDETNEKLFF. The chain carries TRBV9 and TRBJ1-4, with unresolved D. CDR3 length equals 14 residues. From germline, CDR1 is SGDLS and CDR2 YYNGEE. Trimming took 0 bases from V and 1 from J, leaving 4 bases between them.